This TCR beta chain was found in a study of cytomegalovirus exposure and HLA in healthy donors. Method: immunoSEQ multiplex PCR; TCRdb's copy keeps in-frame clones and lacks some. The sample records approximately 280,000 clones, about 86% being singletons. Findings and caveats of the study: CMV antigen specificity was confirmed in vitro for a few CMV-associated chains. Rarity marked most TCR sequences, yet some public TCRs occurred in many donors. TCR beta chains numbering some 160 were designated cytomegalovirus-associated.

As regards this clone: Its antigen is still unknown.

The ends were cut back, 5 bases at V and 3 bases at J, with 11 bases in the middle. Germline V CDR1 and CDR2: LNHDA, SQIVND (reference sequence). The CDR3 spans 13 residues. Separate from the approximately 600-subject first cohort was the approximately 130-subject validation cohort, to which the donors belonged. This chain links TRBV19 with TRBJ2-7; no clear D gene. The clonotype was recovered from a woman under 30 in good health and CMV-seronegative. The material sequenced was PBMCs. In DNA, the CDR3 is TGTGCCAGTAGTCTCGAGGATCGCTACGAGCAGTACTTC. As protein: CASSLEDRYEQYF.